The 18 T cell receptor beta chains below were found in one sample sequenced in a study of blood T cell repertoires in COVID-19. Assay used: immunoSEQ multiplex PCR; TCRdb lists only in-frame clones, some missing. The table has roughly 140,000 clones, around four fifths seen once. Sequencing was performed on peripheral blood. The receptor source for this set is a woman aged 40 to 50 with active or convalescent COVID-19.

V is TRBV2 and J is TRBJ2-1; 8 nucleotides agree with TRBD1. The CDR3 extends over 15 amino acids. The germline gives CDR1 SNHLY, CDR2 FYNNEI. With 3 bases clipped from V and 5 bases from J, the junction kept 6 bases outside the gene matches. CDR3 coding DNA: TGTGCCAGCAGTGAGAGACAGGGGACCCACAATGAGCAGTTCTTC. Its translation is CASSERQGTHNEQFF.

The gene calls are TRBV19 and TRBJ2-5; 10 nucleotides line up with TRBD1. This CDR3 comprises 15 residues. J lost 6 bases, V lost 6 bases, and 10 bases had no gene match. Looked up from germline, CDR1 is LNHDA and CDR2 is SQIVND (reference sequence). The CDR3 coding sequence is TGTGCCAGTAGCCGACGGGACAGGGGACGGCAGACCCAGTACTTC. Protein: CASSRRDRGRQTQYF. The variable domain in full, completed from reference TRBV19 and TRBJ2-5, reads DGGITQSPKYLFRKEGQNVTLSCEQNLNHDAMYWYRQDPGQGLRLIYYSQIVNDFQKGDIAEGYSVSREKKESFPLTVTSAQKNPTAFYLCASSRRDRGRQTQYFGPGTRLLVL.

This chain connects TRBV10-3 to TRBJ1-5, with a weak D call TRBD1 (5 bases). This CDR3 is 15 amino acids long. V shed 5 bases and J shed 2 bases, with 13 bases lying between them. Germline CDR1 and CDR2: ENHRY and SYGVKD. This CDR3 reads CAISLGHTGNQPQHF. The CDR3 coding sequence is TGTGCCATCAGTCTCGGACATACAGGCAATCAGCCCCAGCATTTT.

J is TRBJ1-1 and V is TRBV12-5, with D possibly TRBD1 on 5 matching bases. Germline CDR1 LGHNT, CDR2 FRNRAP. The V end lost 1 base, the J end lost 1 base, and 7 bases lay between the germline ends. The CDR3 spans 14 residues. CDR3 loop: CASGLGGENTEAFF. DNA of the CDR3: TGTGCTAGTGGTTTGGGGGGGGAGAACACTGAAGCTTTCTTT.

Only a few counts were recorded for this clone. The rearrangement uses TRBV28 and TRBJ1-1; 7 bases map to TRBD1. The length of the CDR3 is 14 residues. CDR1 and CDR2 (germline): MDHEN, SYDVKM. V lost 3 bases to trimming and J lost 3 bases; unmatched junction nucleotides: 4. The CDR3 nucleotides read TGTGCCAGCAGTTTGGGACAGTCACACACTGAAGCTTTCTTT. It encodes CASSLGQSHTEAFF.

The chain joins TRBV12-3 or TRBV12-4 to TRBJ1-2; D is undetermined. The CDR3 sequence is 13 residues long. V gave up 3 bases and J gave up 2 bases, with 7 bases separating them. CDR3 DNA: TGTGCCAGCAGTTTTTCTAGGAACTATGGCTACACCTTC. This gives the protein CASSFSRNYGYTF.

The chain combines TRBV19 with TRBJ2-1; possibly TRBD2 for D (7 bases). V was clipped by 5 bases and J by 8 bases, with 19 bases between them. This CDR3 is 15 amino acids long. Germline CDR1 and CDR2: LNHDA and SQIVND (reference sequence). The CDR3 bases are TGTGCCAGTAGTCCCCTGGGGGGGGCCGGGGATGAGCAGTTCTTC. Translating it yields CASSPLGGAGDEQFF. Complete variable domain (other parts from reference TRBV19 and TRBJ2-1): DGGITQSPKYLFRKEGQNVTLSCEQNLNHDAMYWYRQDPGQGLRLIYYSQIVNDFQKGDIAEGYSVSREKKESFPLTVTSAQKNPTAFYLCASSPLGGAGDEQFFGPGTRLTVL.

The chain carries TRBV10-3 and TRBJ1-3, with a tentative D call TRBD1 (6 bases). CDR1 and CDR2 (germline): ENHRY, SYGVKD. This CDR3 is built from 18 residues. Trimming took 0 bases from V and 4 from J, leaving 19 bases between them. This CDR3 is CAISESRAGAGSGNTIYF. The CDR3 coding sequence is TGTGCCATCAGTGAGTCCCGGGCAGGGGCAGGTTCGGGAAACACCATATATTTT.

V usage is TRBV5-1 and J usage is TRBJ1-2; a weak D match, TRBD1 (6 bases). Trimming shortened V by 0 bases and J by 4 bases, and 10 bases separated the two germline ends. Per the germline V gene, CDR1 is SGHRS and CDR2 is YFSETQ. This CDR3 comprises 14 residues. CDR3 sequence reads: CASSLDRTVYGYTF. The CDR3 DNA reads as TGCGCCAGCAGCTTGGATCGGACAGTCTATGGCTACACCTTC.

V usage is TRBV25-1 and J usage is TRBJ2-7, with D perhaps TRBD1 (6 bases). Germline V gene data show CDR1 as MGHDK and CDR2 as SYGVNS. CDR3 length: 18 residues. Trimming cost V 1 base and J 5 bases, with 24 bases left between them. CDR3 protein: CASSEFAISDSVTHEQYF. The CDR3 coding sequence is TGTGCCAGCAGTGAATTTGCAATCTCGGACAGCGTCACCCACGAGCAGTACTTC.

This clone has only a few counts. The CDR3 here is CASTTTGGYEKLFF. CDR3 sequence (DNA): TGTGCCAGCACCACGACAGGGGGATATGAAAAACTGTTTTTT. This chain uses TRBV28 with TRBJ1-4; 9 nucleotides line up with TRBD1. This CDR3 is built from 14 residues. Trimming removed 7 bases from V and 6 bases from J; junction bases left unmatched: 6. The V gene's germline CDR1 is MDHEN and CDR2 SYDVKM.

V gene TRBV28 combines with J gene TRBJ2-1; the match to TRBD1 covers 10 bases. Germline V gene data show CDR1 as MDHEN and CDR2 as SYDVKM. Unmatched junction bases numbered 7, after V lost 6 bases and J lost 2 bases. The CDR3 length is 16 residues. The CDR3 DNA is TGTGCCAGCAGGGCCCCGGGACAGGGGACCTACAATGAGCAGTTCTTC. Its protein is CASRAPGQGTYNEQFF.

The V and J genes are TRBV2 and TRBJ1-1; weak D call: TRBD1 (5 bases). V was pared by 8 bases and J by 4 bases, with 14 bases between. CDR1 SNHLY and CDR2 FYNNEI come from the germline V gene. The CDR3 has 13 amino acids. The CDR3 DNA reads TGTGCCAGCCTGCGAACAGGTTCCACTGAAGCTTTCTTT. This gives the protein CASLRTGSTEAFF.

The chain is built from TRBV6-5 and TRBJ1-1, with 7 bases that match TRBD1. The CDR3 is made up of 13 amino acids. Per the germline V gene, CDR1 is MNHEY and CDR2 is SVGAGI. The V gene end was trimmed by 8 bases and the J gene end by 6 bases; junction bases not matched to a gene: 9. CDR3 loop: CASSRGPQAEAFF. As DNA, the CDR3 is TGTGCCAGCTCTAGGGGGCCACAAGCTGAAGCTTTCTTT.

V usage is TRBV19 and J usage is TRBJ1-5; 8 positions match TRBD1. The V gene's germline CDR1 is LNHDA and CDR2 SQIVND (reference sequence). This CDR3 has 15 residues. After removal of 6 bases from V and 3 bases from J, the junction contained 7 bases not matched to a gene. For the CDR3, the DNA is TGTGCCAGTAGGCCACAGGGGGGAGACAATCAGCCCCAGCATTTT. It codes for CASRPQGGDNQPQHF.

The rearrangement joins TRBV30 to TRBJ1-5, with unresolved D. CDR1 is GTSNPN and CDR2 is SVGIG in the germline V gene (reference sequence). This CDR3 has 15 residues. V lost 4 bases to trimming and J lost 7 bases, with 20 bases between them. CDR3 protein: CAWNTGRVAQQPQHF. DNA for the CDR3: TGTGCCTGGAACACGGGGAGGGTTGCTCAACAGCCCCAGCATTTT.

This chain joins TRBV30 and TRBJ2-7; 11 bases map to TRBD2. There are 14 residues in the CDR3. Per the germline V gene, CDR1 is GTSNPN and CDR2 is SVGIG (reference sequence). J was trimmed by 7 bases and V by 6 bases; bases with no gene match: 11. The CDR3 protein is CACGATSGMREQYF. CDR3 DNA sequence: TGTGCCTGTGGCGCGACTAGCGGGATGAGGGAGCAGTACTTC.

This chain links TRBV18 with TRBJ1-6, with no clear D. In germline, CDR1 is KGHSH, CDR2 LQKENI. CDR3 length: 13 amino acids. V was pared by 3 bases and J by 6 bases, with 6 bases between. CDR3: CASSPNINSPLHF. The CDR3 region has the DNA TGTGCCAGCTCACCGAACATTAATTCACCCCTCCACTTT.